The 5 T cell receptor beta chains reported below all come from one sample, sequenced in a study of blood T cell repertoires in COVID-19 (dated by TCRdb to the early 2020s). Library preparation was by the immunoSEQ multiplex PCR assay. TCRdb took over this immuneACCESS table, retaining in-frame rearrangements with V and J assigned. Such tables are incomplete; in checked studies, under half of the missing clones stem from an unresolved V gene, and the remainder is unexplained. This sample holds about 100,000 clones; about 90% were observed only once. The ten largest clonotypes hold 3.5% to 4.5% of the sample. The sequenced sample consisted of peripheral blood. Receptor source: a man in his late teens or twenties with acute or convalescent COVID-19.

The rearrangement uses TRBV4-1 and TRBJ2-1; 8 bases fit TRBD1. Germline values: CDR1 MGHRA, CDR2 YSYEKL. There are 15 residues in the CDR3. The ends lost 7 bases at V and 6 bases at J; junction bases unmatched: 11. The CDR3 is CASTHGPGTGNEQFF. As DNA, the CDR3 is TGCGCCAGCACCCACGGCCCCGGGACAGGCAATGAGCAGTTCTTC.

The V call is TRBV27, the J call TRBJ2-7; the match to TRBD1 covers 9 bases. Germline-derived CDR1 and CDR2 are MNHEY and SMNVEV (reference sequence). This CDR3 region has 15 residues. Losses at the gene ends were 3 bases for V and 3 bases for J; bases not matched to a gene: 6. CDR3 amino acids: CASSFGQGINYEQYF. DNA of the CDR3: TGTGCCAGCAGTTTCGGACAGGGGATAAACTACGAGCAGTACTTC.

The V and J genes are TRBV6-5 and TRBJ1-2, with TRBD1 matching over 10 bases. The junction had 10 bases not matched to a gene; V was cut back by 6 bases and J by 6 bases. CDR1 MNHEY and CDR2 SVGAGI come from the germline V gene. The CDR3 length is 15 residues. This CDR3 reads CASSRSGGTGDGYTF. The DNA of the CDR3 is TGTGCCAGCAGCCGTTCGGGGGGGACAGGGGATGGCTACACCTTC.

This clone appeared a single time. The V gene is TRBV24-1, the J gene TRBJ2-2; 8 nucleotides line up with TRBD1. V lost 5 bases to trimming and J lost 4 bases; unmatched junction nucleotides: 8. CDR1 and CDR2 (germline): KGHDR, SFDVKD. The CDR3 runs to 16 residues. The CDR3 nucleotides read TGTGCCACCAGTGCCGCGACAGGGGTCGGCACCGGGGAGCTGTTTTTT. The encoded protein is CATSAATGVGTGELFF.

The chain uses TRBV9 and TRBJ1-1; TRBD1 agrees at 7 bases. The CDR3 is 17 amino acids. Germline V CDR1 and CDR2: SGDLS, YYNGEE. The V and J ends lost 2 bases and 0 bases, in that order; junction bases with no gene match: 10. The CDR3 nucleotides are TGTGCCAGCAGCGTTGGGCCTTTAGGACAGGTGAACACTGAAGCTTTCTTT. Translating gives CASSVGPLGQVNTEAFF.